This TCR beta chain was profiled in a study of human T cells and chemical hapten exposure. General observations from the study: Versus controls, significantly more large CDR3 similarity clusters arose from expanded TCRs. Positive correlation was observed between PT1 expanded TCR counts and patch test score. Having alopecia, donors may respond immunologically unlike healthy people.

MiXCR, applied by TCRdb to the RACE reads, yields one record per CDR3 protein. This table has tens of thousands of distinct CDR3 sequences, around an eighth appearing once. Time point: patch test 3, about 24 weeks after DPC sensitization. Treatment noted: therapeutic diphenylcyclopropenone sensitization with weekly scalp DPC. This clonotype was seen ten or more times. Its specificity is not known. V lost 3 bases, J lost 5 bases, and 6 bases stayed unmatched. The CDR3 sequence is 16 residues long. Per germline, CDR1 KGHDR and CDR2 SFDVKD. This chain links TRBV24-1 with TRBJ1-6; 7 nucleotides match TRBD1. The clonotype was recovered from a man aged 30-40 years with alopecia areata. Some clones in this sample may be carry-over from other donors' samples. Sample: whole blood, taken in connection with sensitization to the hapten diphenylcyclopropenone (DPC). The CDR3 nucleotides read TGTGCCACCAGTGATCCTGCAGGGGGGGATAATTCACCCCTCCACTTT. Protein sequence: CATSDPAGGDNSPLHF.